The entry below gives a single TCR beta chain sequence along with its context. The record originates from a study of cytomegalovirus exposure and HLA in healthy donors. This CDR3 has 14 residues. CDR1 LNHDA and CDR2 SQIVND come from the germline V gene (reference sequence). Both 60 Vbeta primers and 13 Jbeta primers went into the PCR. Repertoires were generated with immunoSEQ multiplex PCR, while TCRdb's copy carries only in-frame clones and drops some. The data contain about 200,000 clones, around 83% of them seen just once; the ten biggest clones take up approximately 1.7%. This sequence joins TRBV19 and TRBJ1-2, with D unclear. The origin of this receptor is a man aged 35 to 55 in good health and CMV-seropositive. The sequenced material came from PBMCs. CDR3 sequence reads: CATTPSLQLGGYTF. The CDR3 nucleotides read TGTGCAACTACGCCCTCCCTTCAGTTAGGTGGCTACACCTTC.